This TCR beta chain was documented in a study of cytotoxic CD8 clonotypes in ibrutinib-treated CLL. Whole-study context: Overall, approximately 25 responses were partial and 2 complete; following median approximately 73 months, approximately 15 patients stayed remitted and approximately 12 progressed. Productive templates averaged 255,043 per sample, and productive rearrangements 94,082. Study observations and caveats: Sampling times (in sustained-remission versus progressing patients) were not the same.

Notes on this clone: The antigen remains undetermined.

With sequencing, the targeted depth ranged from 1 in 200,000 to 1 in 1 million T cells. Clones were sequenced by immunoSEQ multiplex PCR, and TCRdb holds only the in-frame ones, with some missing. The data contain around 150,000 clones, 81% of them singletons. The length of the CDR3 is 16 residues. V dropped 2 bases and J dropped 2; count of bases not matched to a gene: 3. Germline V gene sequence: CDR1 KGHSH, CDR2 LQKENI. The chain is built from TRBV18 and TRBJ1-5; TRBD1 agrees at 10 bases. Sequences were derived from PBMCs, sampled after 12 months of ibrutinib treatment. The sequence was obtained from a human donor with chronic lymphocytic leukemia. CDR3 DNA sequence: TGTGCCAGCTCACCAAGGGACAGGGGACGCAATCAGCCCCAGCATTTT. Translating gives CASSPRDRGRNQPQHF.